This is a list of T cell receptor beta chains from one sample in a study of control samples from healthy donors and cancer patients. Assay: immunoSEQ multiplex PCR; the TCRdb copy retains only in-frame clones and omits some. This table holds more than 85,000 clones, approximately 90% found once. Sequenced: blood. Receptors originate from a woman between 18 and 29 years old in good health. Each CDR3 is given with its conserved first and last residue. Each record gives: V gene, D gene, clone size, J gene, CDR3 DNA, CDR3 protein. D genes are given only for firm matches. A row's size may be missing; if present it is once, few, many or a size class.

>TRBV5-1|NA|NA|TRBJ2-5
TGCGCCAGCAGCTTAGTTCTGGGTAAAGAGACCCAGTACTTC
CASSLVLGKETQYF
>TRBV30|TRBD1|NA|TRBJ1-6
TGTGCCTGTGGGACAGAGGATAATTCACCCCTCCACTTT
CACGTEDNSPLHF
>TRBV28|TRBD1|NA|TRBJ1-2
TGTGCCAGCAGTTTGTCCCGGGACAGGGGTTATGGCTACACCTTC
CASSLSRDRGYGYTF
>TRBV18|TRBD1|NA|TRBJ1-1
TGTGCCAGCTCACCCTTGACAGGGCACACTGAAGCTTTCTTT
CASSPLTGHTEAFF
>TRBV30|TRBD1|NA|TRBJ2-1
TGTGCCTGGGTCCGGGACAGGGCATGGAATGAGCAGTTCTTC
CAWVRDRAWNEQFF
>TRBV11-2|NA|NA|TRBJ2-1
TGTGCCAGCAGCTTACGGGCTGTTGATGAGCAGTTCTTC
CASSLRAVDEQFF
>TRBV5-1|NA|once|TRBJ2-4
TGCGCCAGCAGCTTGGGGGCGGGGGCAGAAAACATTCAGTACTTC
CASSLGAGAENIQYF
>TRBV11-1|NA|once|TRBJ1-6
TGTGCCAGCAGCTTTGAAACGAATTCACCCCTCCACTTT
CASSFETNSPLHF
>TRBV5-1|TRBD2|NA|TRBJ2-7
TGCGCCAGCAGCTTGGGGGCGGGGGGGCGTTACGAGCAGTACTTC
CASSLGAGGRYEQYF
>TRBV10-1|NA|once|TRBJ2-7
TGCGCCAGCAGTGAGTCGAGGAGGGGAGGCTACGAGCAGTACTTC
CASSESRRGGYEQYF
>TRBV12-5|NA|NA|TRBJ2-2
TGTGCTAGTGGGAGCGGGACAGGTCACGGGGAGCTGTTTTTT
CASGSGTGHGELFF
>TRBV5-1|TRBD1|NA|TRBJ2-7
TGCGCCAGCAGCCATACGGGACAGCGTTACGAGCAGTACTTC
CASSHTGQRYEQYF
>TRBV5-4|TRBD2|NA|TRBJ2-3
TGTGCCAGCAGCGGGGGGACTAGCGGGGGGCACACAGATACGCAGTATTTT
CASSGGTSGGHTDTQYF
>TRBV6-5|NA|NA|TRBJ2-7
TGTGCCAGCAGTCCGGAACAGGGATTTCCCTACGAGCAGTACTTC
CASSPEQGFPYEQYF
>TRBV5-4|TRBD2|NA|TRBJ2-2
TGTGCCAGCAGCAAGGGACTAGCGGGGGTAGGGGGGACCGGGGAGCTGTTTTTT
CASSKGLAGVGGTGELFF
>TRBV7-9|NA|NA|TRBJ1-5
TGTGCCAGCAGCATAATAAATCAGCCCCAGCATTTT
CASSIINQPQHF
>TRBV15|NA|once|TRBJ1-5
TGTGCCACCAGCAAGGGTGGGACCCCGGGTAATCAGCCCCAGCATTTT
CATSKGGTPGNQPQHF
>TRBV3-1/TRBV3-2|NA|NA|TRBJ2-3
TGTGCCAGCAGCCTCGGACTGAGCACAGATACGCAGTATTTT
CASSLGLSTDTQYF
>TRBV3-1/TRBV3-2|NA|NA|TRBJ1-6
TGTGCCAGCTGGTCCACCGGGTCACCCCTCCACTTT
CASWSTGSPLHF
>TRBV6-5|NA|NA|TRBJ1-6
TGTGCCAGCGGGGTTAATTCACCCCTCCACTTT
CASGVNSPLHF
>TRBV20-1|NA|once|TRBJ1-5
TGCAGTGCTTTCACTAATCAGCCCCAGCATTTT
CSAFTNQPQHF
>TRBV30|NA|NA|TRBJ2-7
TGTGCCTGGAGTGTTGGACTACACTACGAGCAGTACTTC
CAWSVGLHYEQYF
>TRBV19|NA|NA|TRBJ2-2
TGTGCCAGTAGTATTCAATTCGGGGAGCTGTTTTTT
CASSIQFGELFF
>TRBV19|NA|NA|TRBJ1-4
TGTGCCAGTAATCAGGGAAGGATTGAAAAACTGTTTTTT
CASNQGRIEKLFF
>TRBV6-5|TRBD1|NA|TRBJ1-6
TGTGCCAGCACGGAGACAGGGGCCGGGAATTCACCCCTCCACTTT
CASTETGAGNSPLHF
>TRBV24-1|TRBD2|once|TRBJ2-7
TGTGCCACCAGTGAGTCCGGGACTAGCGGGAGCTACGAGCAGTACTTC
CATSESGTSGSYEQYF
>TRBV3-1/TRBV3-2|TRBD1|few|TRBJ2-5
TGTGCCAGCAGCCAGGGGACAGGGGGTATGGAGACCCAGTACTTC
CASSQGTGGMETQYF
>TRBV7-3|NA|NA|TRBJ2-2
TGTGCCAGCAGCTTATCACAGAGCGGGGAGCTGTTTTTT
CASSLSQSGELFF
>TRBV7-6|NA|NA|TRBJ2-2
TGTGCCAGCAGCTTAAGCGGGTACACCGGGGAGCTGTTTTTT
CASSLSGYTGELFF
>TRBV19|TRBD2|NA|TRBJ2-1
TGTGCCAGCCAGTATCGGATACTAGCGGGGGGACACAATGAGCAGTTCTTC
CASQYRILAGGHNEQFF
>TRBV11-3|NA|NA|TRBJ2-7
TGTGCCAGCAGCTTCCCCCTGGGACTTTTTGACGAGCAGTACTTC
CASSFPLGLFDEQYF